Following are 10 T cell receptor beta chains from one sample sequenced in a study of blood T cells in healthy people across ages. Together with a sample-barcoded 5' primer, a J-beta primer mix was included in a second PCR lasting about 7 to 11 cycles. TCRdb re-called the 5' RACE reads with MiXCR, one entry per CDR3 protein. The sample has hundreds of thousands of distinct CDR3 sequences; 25% to 30% are singletons. The specimen was blood. The receptors were sampled from a woman older than 75 in good health.

This clonotype was counted many times. This chain joins TRBV20-1 and TRBJ1-2, with 7 bases aligning to TRBD1. V shed 4 bases, J shed 4 bases, and the junction held 6 bases outside the gene matches. The CDR3 has 13 amino acids. The germline gives CDR1 DFQATT, CDR2 SNEGSKA (reference sequence). DNA for the CDR3: TGCAGTGCTACGTTAGGGACAGTCTATGGCTACACCTTC. It is translated as CSATLGTVYGYTF.

Concerning this clonotype: Just one base apart from a much larger clone, this may be a read error. V is TRBV27 and J is TRBJ1-4; D possibly corresponds to TRBD1 (5 bases). CDR3 length: 15 residues. V was trimmed by 6 bases and J by 7 bases, leaving 18 bases between them. Germline V gives CDR1 MNHEY, CDR2 SMNVEV (reference sequence). The CDR3 DNA is TGTGCCAGCAGCTTCCGCCTGGGGGGTTGTGAAAAACTGTTTTTT. It is translated as CASSFRLGGCEKLFF.

In this sample, this clonotype turned up many times. This chain links TRBV12-3 or TRBV12-4 with TRBJ2-4, with 7 bases aligning to TRBD1. J gave up 6 bases and V 1 base, and 6 bases lay outside the gene matches. This CDR3 is 15 amino acids long. The CDR3 reads CASSLVGNRGNIQYF. The DNA of the CDR3 is TGTGCCAGCAGTTTAGTTGGAAACAGGGGAAACATTCAGTACTTC.

The chain uses TRBV2 and TRBJ1-1, with D perhaps matching TRBD1 (6 bases). Trimming removed 5 bases at V and 5 bases at J, with 21 bases between. Looked up from germline, CDR1 is SNHLY and CDR2 is FYNNEI. The CDR3 totals 16 residues. The CDR3 nucleotides are TGTGCCAGCAGTTCCCCTTTAGGGGGGATAGCGACTGAAGCTTTCTTT. It yields the protein CASSSPLGGIATEAFF.

This clonotype was detected only a few times. The chain couples TRBV5-1 to TRBJ2-5; 9 nucleotides agree with TRBD1. The CDR3 consists of 15 residues. The ends lost 4 bases at V and 11 bases at J; junction bases unmatched: 15. In germline, CDR1 is SGHRS, CDR2 YFSETQ. CDR3 nucleotides: TGCGCCAGCAGCCCTGGGACAGGGCCTGCTAATGAGCAGTACTTC. It codes for CASSPGTGPANEQYF.

This clonotype showed up just a few times. The V gene is TRBV6-5, the J gene TRBJ2-2; D gene unclear. Trimming took off 0 bases at V and 1 base at J, with 9 bases between the two ends. The length of the CDR3 is 16 residues. From germline, CDR1 is MNHEY and CDR2 SVGAGI. The CDR3 loop is CASSYSVLKNTGELFF. CDR3 coding DNA: TGTGCCAGCAGTTACTCTGTCCTTAAGAACACCGGGGAGCTGTTTTTT.

This clonotype showed up just once. V gene TRBV10-1 combines with J gene TRBJ2-1; the D is unclear. Germline CDR1 WNHNN, CDR2 SYGVQD (reference sequence). Trimming removed 4 bases from V and 12 bases from J, with 19 bases in between. The CDR3 covers 14 residues. The CDR3 loop is CASSVSWPPRWQFF. The CDR3 nucleotides are TGCGCCAGCAGTGTGTCTTGGCCCCCGAGATGGCAGTTCTTC.

This clonotype was observed at least ten times. The chain couples TRBV5-1 to TRBJ1-1, with TRBD1 as a possible D gene (5 bases). The germline V and J ends were trimmed by 0 bases and 7 bases, with 10 bases remaining between them. This CDR3 is 13 amino acids long. CDR1 SGHRS and CDR2 YFSETQ come from the germline V gene. The CDR3 protein is CASSLGQGGEAFF. The CDR3 nucleotides are TGCGCCAGCAGCTTGGGGCAGGGAGGTGAAGCTTTCTTT.

Many counts were recorded for this clonotype. This sequence joins TRBV20-1 and TRBJ1-2, with 11 nucleotides matching TRBD1. This CDR3 is built from 16 residues. The germline V gene has CDR1 DFQATT and CDR2 SNEGSKA (reference sequence). V lost 6 bases, J lost 2 bases, and 11 bases stayed unmatched. The CDR3 protein is CSAARTGGAGNYGYTF. The CDR3 DNA reads as TGCAGTGCCGCACGGACAGGGGGCGCTGGGAACTATGGCTACACCTTC.

This chain uses TRBV20-1 with TRBJ2-7; TRBD1 or TRBD2 may be the D gene (5 bases each). The CDR3 extends over 14 amino acids. CDR1 and CDR2 (germline): DFQATT, SNEGSKA (reference sequence). V was shortened by 2 bases and J by 3 bases, with 14 bases between the two germline ends. CDR3 in amino acids: CSARWDGMNYEQYF. CDR3 sequence (DNA): TGCAGTGCTAGATGGGACGGGATGAACTACGAGCAGTACTTC.